These 21 T cell receptor beta chains were sequenced from one sample in a study of vaccination and CD4 T cells after COVID-19 (dated by TCRdb to 2021 to 2024). Library creation used PCR. The sample was run on an Illumina iSeq 100. TCR sequencing of DNA from cultured CD4+ T cells used the Oncomine TCR Beta short-read assay at the Johns Hopkins FTIC core. TCRdb trimmed public reads at Q25 via fastp, called clones via MiXCR and kept in-frame beta chains. Rows are unified per CDR3 protein, each entry keeping the most common DNA and genes. The sample profile shows over 14,000 distinct CDR3 sequences; about half of them were found once. The leading ten clones occupy around 12% of the sample. No cognate antigen is known for these TCRs. What this sample's treatment or condition label stands for: approximately 11-day PBMC culture with coronavirus spike peptide pools or control peptides (ViraFEST assay). Input material: CD4+ T cells from blood, cultured in vitro. These receptors were obtained from a human donor who had recovered from COVID-19.

V is TRBV4-3 and J is TRBJ2-3; TRBD2 agrees at 7 bases. The CDR3 is 18 amino acids. The germline V gene has CDR1 LGHNA and CDR2 YSLEER. After removal of 0 bases from V and 2 bases from J, the junction contained 11 bases not matched to a gene. The CDR3 DNA reads TGCGCCAGCAGCCAAGATATGGCTAGCGGATTTAACACAGATACGCAGTATTTT. This translates into CASSQDMASGFNTDTQYF.

For this clonotype: One end of the junction fails to match germline, which may point to a read error. The chain couples TRBV7-7 to TRBJ2-3; D unclear. Looked up from germline, CDR1 is SSHAT and CDR2 is FNYEAQ (reference sequence). The CDR3 covers 13 residues. In DNA form, the CDR3 reads TGTGCTAGCAGCTTAGACCCGGCAGATACGCAGTATTTT. As protein: CASSLDPADTQYF.

The rearrangement links TRBV6-4 to TRBJ1-5, with D perhaps matching TRBD1 (5 bases). There are 14 residues in the CDR3. Trimming took 6 bases from V and 6 from J, leaving 15 bases between them. Germline V gene data show CDR1 as MRHNA and CDR2 as SNTAGT. For the CDR3, the DNA is TGTGCCAGCAGCTCTGGTAGGGGAGGTCAGCCCCAGCATTTT. Protein product: CASSSGRGGQPQHF.

This clonotype was detected a few times. J is TRBJ2-3 and V is TRBV27; 10 bases line up with TRBD1. The junction had 10 bases not matched to a gene; V was cut back by 7 bases and J by 6 bases. Germline CDR1 is MNHEY and CDR2 is SMNVEV (reference sequence). The length of the CDR3 is 15 residues. The CDR3 reads CASTVWDRGLDTQYF. The CDR3 bases are TGTGCCAGCACCGTGTGGGACAGGGGTTTGGATACGCAGTATTTT.

The V call is TRBV28, the J call TRBJ2-7; maybe TRBD2 (6 bases). CDR3 size: 15 residues. V was shortened by 5 bases and J by 0 bases, with 14 bases between the two germline ends. Germline CDR1 and CDR2: MDHEN and SYDVKM. CDR3 nucleotides: TGTGCCAGCAGTCGACTTGCGGGGTACTCCTACGAGCAGTACTTC. Translating gives CASSRLAGYSYEQYF.

This clonotype has a handful of counts. This sequence joins TRBV21-1 and TRBJ2-7. TRBV21-1 is noted as a pseudogene. This CDR3 has 11 amino acids. The chain's CDR3 is CAGTMVYEQYF. CDR3 in DNA: TGTGCCGGTACCATGGTCTACGAGCAGTACTTC.

The chain uses TRBV5-6 and TRBJ1-1; D is undetermined. Trimming took off 0 bases at V and 1 base at J, with 10 bases between the two ends. The germline V gene has CDR1 SGHDT and CDR2 YYEEEE. The length of the CDR3 is 15 residues. In nucleotides, the CDR3 is TGTGCCAGCAGCTTGGTAGGCAGACAGAACACTGAAGCTTTCTTT. Translating it yields CASSLVGRQNTEAFF.

This clonotype has a handful of counts. The chain combines TRBV7-6 with TRBJ2-3, with 9 bases identical to TRBD1. The CDR3 has 15 residues. V trimming: 5 bases; J trimming: 4 bases; junction bases outside the gene matches: 7. Germline values: CDR1 SGHVS, CDR2 FNYEAQ. CDR3: CASSGRDRAPDTQYF. The CDR3 region has the DNA TGTGCCAGCAGCGGCCGGGACAGGGCCCCAGATACGCAGTATTTT.

The chain is built from TRBV6-1 and TRBJ2-3; 8 positions agree with TRBD2. The length of the CDR3 is 17 residues. Germline V gene data show CDR1 as MNHNS and CDR2 as SASEGT. V dropped 4 bases and J dropped 0; count of bases not matched to a gene: 9. CDR3 sequence reads: CASSAGLLADSTDTQYF. In nucleotides, the CDR3 is TGTGCCAGCAGTGCTGGCTTACTAGCGGACAGCACAGATACGCAGTATTTT.

This sequence joins TRBV10-3 and TRBJ1-1, with D tentatively TRBD1 (6 bases). The CDR3 consists of 14 residues. The V gene lost 6 bases and the J gene lost 1 base, with 12 bases spanning the gap. Germline V gene lookup returns CDR1 ENHRY and CDR2 SYGVKD. The CDR3 sequence is CAISSGEGNTEAFF. The CDR3 DNA reads as TGTGCCATCAGCTCAGGGGAAGGGAACACTGAAGCTTTCTTT.

CDR3 residues: CASSYEGLRGYTF. CDR3 in DNA: TGTGCCAGCAGTTACGAGGGGCTGCGTGGCTACACCTTC. This chain links TRBV6-5 with TRBJ1-2, with D possibly being TRBD1 (5 bases). CDR3 length: 13 amino acids. Germline V gene data show CDR1 as MNHEY and CDR2 as SVGAGI. Trimming took off 2 bases at V and 7 bases at J, with 11 bases between the two ends.

This clonotype has a handful of counts. The chain uses TRBV10-3 and TRBJ2-3; maybe TRBD1 (6 bases). There are 12 residues in the CDR3. Germline V gene lookup returns CDR1 ENHRY and CDR2 SYGVKD. With 10 bases removed from V and 3 bases from J, the gap between germline ends came to 11 bases. CDR3 nucleotide sequence: TGTGCCACCGAGGACAGTACAGATACGCAGTATTTT. Encoded protein: CATEDSTDTQYF.

The CDR3 sequence is CASSVDNSYGYTF. The CDR3 nucleotides read TGCGCCAGCAGCGTGGACAATTCCTATGGCTACACCTTC. The V and J genes are TRBV5-1 and TRBJ1-2; tentative D call: TRBD1 (5 bases). Per the germline V gene, CDR1 is SGHRS and CDR2 is YFSETQ. V lost 4 bases, J lost 4 bases, and 11 bases lay in between. The CDR3 spans 13 residues.

The chain couples TRBV7-9 to TRBJ2-3; D remains unclear. The CDR3 contains 13 residues. Germline V CDR1 and CDR2: SEHNR, FQNEAQ (reference sequence). Trimming pared 6 bases from V and 7 bases from J, leaving 14 bases between. CDR3: CASSRNAWHTQYF. CDR3 sequence (DNA): TGTGCCAGCAGTCGGAACGCGTGGCATACGCAGTATTTT.

V and J are TRBV11-1 and TRBJ1-1; 8 nucleotides match TRBD1. Germline V gene data show CDR1 as SGHAT and CDR2 as FQDESV (reference sequence). The V and J ends lost 4 bases and 5 bases, in that order; junction bases with no gene match: 9. This CDR3 has 15 residues. The CDR3 DNA sequence: TGTGCCAGCAGCTACGGACAGGGAGTAGAGACTGAAGCTTTCTTT. It is translated as CASSYGQGVETEAFF.

The rearrangement links TRBV28 to TRBJ1-2; TRBD1 is a possible D gene (5 bases). The CDR3 sequence is 13 residues long. Germline lookup yields CDR1 MDHEN and CDR2 SYDVKM. V lost 1 base, J lost 6 bases, and 9 bases lay in between. CDR3 amino acids: CASSLYGTHGYTF. The DNA for the CDR3 is TGTGCCAGCAGTTTATACGGGACCCATGGCTACACCTTC.

This clonotype has only a few counts. The J gene is TRBJ1-2, the V gene TRBV19, with D unclear. V was clipped by 2 bases and J by 1 base, with 11 bases between them. Germline V lookup: CDR1 LNHDA, CDR2 SQIVND (reference sequence). The CDR3 has 15 amino acids. The CDR3 loop reads CASSIFTDLNYGYTF. CDR3 nucleotides: TGTGCCAGTAGTATATTTACAGACCTTAACTATGGCTACACCTTC.

This clonotype was detected only a few times. The chain is built from TRBV6-1 and TRBJ1-5, with D perhaps TRBD1 (5 bases). CDR1 and CDR2 from the germline V gene are MNHNS and SASEGT. This CDR3 is 15 amino acids long. The V end was cut by 6 bases, the J end by 4 bases, with 16 bases between. The DNA of the CDR3 is TGTGCCAGCAGCCCACGGGTAGGGACTAATCAGCCCCAGCATTTT. The encoded protein is CASSPRVGTNQPQHF.

The chain couples TRBV7-3 to TRBJ2-2; possible D gene TRBD2, 7 bases. This CDR3 region has 16 residues. Trimming shortened V by 5 bases and J by 2 bases, and 15 bases separated the two germline ends. Germline V CDR1 and CDR2: SGHTA, FQGTGA. The CDR3 protein is CASSTGAGANTGELFF. Written as DNA, the CDR3 is TGTGCCAGCAGCACCGGGGCGGGGGCTAACACCGGGGAGCTGTTTTTT. Combining the CDR3 with reference TRBV7-3 and TRBJ2-2 gives the whole variable domain GAGVSQTPSNKVTEKGKYVELRCDPISGHTALYWYRQSLGQGPEFLIYFQGTGAADDSGLPNDRFFAVRPEGSVSTLKIQRTERGDSAVYLCASSTGAGANTGELFFGEGSRLTVL.

The chain has TRBV7-3 and TRBJ2-5; TRBD2 matches 7 bases. The CDR3 length is 15 residues. CDR1 and CDR2 from the germline V gene are SGHTA and FQGTGA. The V gene end was trimmed by 1 base and the J gene end by 0 bases; junction bases not matched to a gene: 2. CDR3 residues: CASSLSGTNQETQYF. CDR3 DNA: TGTGCCAGCAGCTTAAGCGGGACTAACCAAGAGACCCAGTACTTC.

This clonotype has only a few counts. V and J are TRBV20-1 and TRBJ2-5; TRBD1 aligns across 11 bases. CDR3 length: 15 amino acids. Germline trimming cut 0 bases from V and 5 bases from J; bases unmatched to any gene: 5. CDR1 DFQATT and CDR2 SNEGSKA come from the germline V gene (reference sequence). CDR3 nucleotide sequence: TGCAGTGCTAGAGAATCGGGACAGGGGGGTGAGACCCAGTACTTC. Its translation: CSARESGQGGETQYF.